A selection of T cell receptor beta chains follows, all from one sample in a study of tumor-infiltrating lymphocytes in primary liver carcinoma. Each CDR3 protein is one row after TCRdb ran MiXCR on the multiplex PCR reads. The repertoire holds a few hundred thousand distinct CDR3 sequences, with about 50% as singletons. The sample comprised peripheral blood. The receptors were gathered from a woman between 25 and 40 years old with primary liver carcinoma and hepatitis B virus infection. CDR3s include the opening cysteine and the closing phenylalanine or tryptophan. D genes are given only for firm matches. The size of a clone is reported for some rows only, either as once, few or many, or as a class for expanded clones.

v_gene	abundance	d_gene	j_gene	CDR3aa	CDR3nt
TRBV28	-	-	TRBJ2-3	CASSLTASVVDTQYF	TGTGCCAGCAGTTTAACGGCTAGCGTGGTAGATACGCAGTATTTT
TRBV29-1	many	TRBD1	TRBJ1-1	CSVEAHSGGAFF	TGCAGCGTTGAAGCGCATTCAGGGGGAGCTTTCTTT
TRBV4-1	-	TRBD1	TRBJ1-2	CASCQGLRDSPNYGYTF	TGCGCCAGCTGCCAGGGGCTCCGGGACAGCCCGAACTATGGCTACACCTTC
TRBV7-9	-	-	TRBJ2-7	CASSAPSAYNYEQYF	TGTGCCAGCAGCGCTCCTAGCGCGTATAACTACGAGCAGTACTTC
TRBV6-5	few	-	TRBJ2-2	CASSPRHVGTGELFF	TGTGCCAGCAGTCCAAGACATGTCGGAACCGGGGAGCTGTTTTTT
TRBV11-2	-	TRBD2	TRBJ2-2	CANSLGLNTGELFF	TGTGCCAACAGTTTGGGACTAAACACCGGGGAGCTGTTTTTT
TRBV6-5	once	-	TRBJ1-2	CANSKAKGPRTAGSGYTF	TGTGCCAACAGTAAGGCTAAAGGACCTAGAACCGCGGGGAGTGGCTACACCTTC
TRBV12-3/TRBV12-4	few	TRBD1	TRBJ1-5	CASSLAIGTGANQPQHF	TGTGCCAGCAGTTTAGCGATCGGGACAGGGGCCAATCAGCCCCAGCATTTT
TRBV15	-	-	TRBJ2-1	CATSKDRWRSNRVF	TGTGCCACCAGCAAAGACAGGTGGCGGAGTAATAGGGTCTTC
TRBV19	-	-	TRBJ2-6	CASSIVRTNVLTF	TGTGCCAGTAGTATAGTCAGGACGAACGTCCTGACTTTC
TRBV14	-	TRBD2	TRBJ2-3	CASSQEGLAGVNTQYF	TGTGCCAGCAGCCAAGAGGGACTAGCGGGAGTAAATACGCAGTATTTT
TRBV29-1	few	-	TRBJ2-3	CSVKKTTDTQYF	TGCAGCGTTAAGAAAACCACAGATACGCAGTATTTT
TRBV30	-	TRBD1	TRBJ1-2	CAGGRGPSYGYIF	TGTGCCGGAGGGAGGGGGCCCAGCTATGGCTACATCTTC
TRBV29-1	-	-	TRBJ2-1	CSVVGVGQENEQLF	TGCAGCGTTGTCGGGGTAGGTCAGGAAAATGAGCAGCTCTTC
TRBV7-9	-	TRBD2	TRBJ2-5	CASSPTSGISYETQYF	TGTGCCAGCAGTCCAACTAGCGGAATCTCATATGAGACCCAGTACTTC
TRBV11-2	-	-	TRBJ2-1	CASNLAHCDNEQFF	TGTGCCAGCAACTTAGCCCACTGTGACAATGAGCAGTTCTTC
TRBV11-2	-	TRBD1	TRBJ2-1	CASALSPPDRGWYNEQFF	TGTGCCAGCGCCTTAAGCCCGCCCGACAGGGGGTGGTACAATGAGCAGTTCTTC
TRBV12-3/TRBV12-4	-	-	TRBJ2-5	CASSKGYETDQETQYF	TGTGCCAGCAGTAAAGGGTACGAGACAGACCAAGAGACCCAGTACTTC
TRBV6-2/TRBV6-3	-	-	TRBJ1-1	CVSGLGRLTEAFF	TGTGTCAGCGGGCTGGGACGCCTCACTGAAGCTTTCTTT
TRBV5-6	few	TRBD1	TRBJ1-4	CASSHRGRQEKLFF	TGTGCCAGCAGCCACAGGGGGCGTCAAGAAAAACTGTTTTTT
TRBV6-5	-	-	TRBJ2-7	CASSYKDLSSYEQYF	TGTGCCAGCAGTTACAAGGACCTTAGCTCCTACGAGCAGTACTTC
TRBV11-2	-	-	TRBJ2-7	CANSRTAVREQYF	TGTGCCAACAGCCGGACAGCGGTACGCGAGCAGTACTTC
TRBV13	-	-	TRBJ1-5	CASSFGVGNQPQHF	TGTGCCAGCAGCTTCGGGGTAGGGAATCAGCCCCAGCATTTT
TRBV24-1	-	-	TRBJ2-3	CATSSSVGRGDTQYF	TGTGCCACCAGTTCCTCGGTGGGCCGGGGAGATACGCAGTATTTT
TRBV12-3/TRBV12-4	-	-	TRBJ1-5	CASTYAPALQPQHF	TGTGCCAGCACCTATGCCCCTGCCCTACAGCCCCAGCATTTT
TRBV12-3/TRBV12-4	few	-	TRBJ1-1	CASSGGMNTEAFF	TGTGCCAGCTCCGGCGGGATGAACACTGAAGCTTTCTTT
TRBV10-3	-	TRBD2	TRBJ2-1	CAISDPTGTSRSGEQFF	TGTGCCATCAGTGACCCAACCGGGACTAGCAGGAGCGGTGAGCAGTTCTTC
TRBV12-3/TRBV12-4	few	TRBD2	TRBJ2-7	CASSTSAGTGTSGRAIIPEQYF	TGTGCCAGCAGTACTAGCGCCGGCACCGGGACTAGCGGGAGGGCCATCATCCCCGAGCAGTACTTC
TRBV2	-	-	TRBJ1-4	CASRGQTKGEKLFF	TGTGCCAGCAGAGGACAAACTAAAGGCGAAAAACTGTTTTTT
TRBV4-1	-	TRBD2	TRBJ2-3	CACSQRGLAGTDTQYF	TGCGCCTGCAGCCAAAGGGGACTAGCGGGCACAGATACGCAGTATTTT
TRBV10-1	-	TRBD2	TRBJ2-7	CASSEGSSGRGHEQYF	TGCGCCAGCAGTGAAGGGAGTAGCGGGAGAGGTCACGAACAGTACTTC
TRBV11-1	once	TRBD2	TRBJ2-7	CASGGASGSYEQYF	TGTGCCAGCGGAGGTGCTAGCGGATCCTACGAGCAGTACTTC
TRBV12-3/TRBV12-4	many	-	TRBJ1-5	CASSPGQANQPQHF	TGTGCCAGCAGCCCGGGCCAGGCAAATCAGCCCCAGCATTTT
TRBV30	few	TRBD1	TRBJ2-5	CAWSGFGQAQETQYF	TGTGCCTGGAGTGGATTTGGACAGGCCCAAGAGACCCAGTACTTC
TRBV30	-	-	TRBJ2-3	CAWKADTQYF	TGTGCCTGGAAGGCAGATACGCAGTATTTT
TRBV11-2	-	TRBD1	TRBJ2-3	CASSPGVTTGARDTQYF	TGTGCCAGCAGTCCCGGTGTTACGACAGGGGCGAGGGATACGCAGTATTTT
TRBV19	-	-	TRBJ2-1	CASSPRAGRSNEQFF	TGTGCCAGTAGTCCAAGGGCAGGACGGAGCAATGAGCAGTTCTTC
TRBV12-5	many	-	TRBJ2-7	CASGSGPAEQYF	TGTGCTAGTGGCAGCGGACCCGCCGAGCAGTACTTC
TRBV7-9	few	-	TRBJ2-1	CASSFRTSDTPGRSYNEQFF	TGTGCCAGCAGCTTCCGGACTTCCGATACCCCAGGGAGATCGTACAATGAGCAGTTCTTC
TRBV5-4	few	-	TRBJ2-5	CASSLVRAQETQYF	TGTGCCAGCAGCTTGGTAAGGGCCCAAGAGACCCAGTACTTC
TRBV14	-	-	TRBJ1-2	CVSSHFPGTYGYTF	TGTGTCAGCAGCCATTTCCCGGGTACCTATGGCTACACCTTC
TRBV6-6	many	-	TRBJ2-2	CASIIGGGRTGELFF	TGTGCCAGCATTATCGGAGGAGGGCGCACCGGGGAGCTGTTTTTT
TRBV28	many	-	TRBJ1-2	CASSLRIYGYTF	TGTGCCAGCAGTTTAAGGATCTATGGCTACACCTTC
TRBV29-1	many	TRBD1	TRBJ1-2	CSGTGGENHGYTF	TGCAGCGGTACAGGGGGCGAAAACCATGGCTACACCTTC
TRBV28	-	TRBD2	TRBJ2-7	CASSLIGRASEQYF	TGTGCCAGCAGTTTAATCGGGAGGGCTAGCGAGCAGTACTTC
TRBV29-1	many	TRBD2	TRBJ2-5	CSVVSWTSQETQYF	TGCAGCGTTGTATCCTGGACTAGTCAAGAGACCCAGTACTTC
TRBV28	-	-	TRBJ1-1	CASRGVAPTEAFF	TGTGCCAGCAGAGGGGTAGCCCCCACTGAAGCTTTCTTT